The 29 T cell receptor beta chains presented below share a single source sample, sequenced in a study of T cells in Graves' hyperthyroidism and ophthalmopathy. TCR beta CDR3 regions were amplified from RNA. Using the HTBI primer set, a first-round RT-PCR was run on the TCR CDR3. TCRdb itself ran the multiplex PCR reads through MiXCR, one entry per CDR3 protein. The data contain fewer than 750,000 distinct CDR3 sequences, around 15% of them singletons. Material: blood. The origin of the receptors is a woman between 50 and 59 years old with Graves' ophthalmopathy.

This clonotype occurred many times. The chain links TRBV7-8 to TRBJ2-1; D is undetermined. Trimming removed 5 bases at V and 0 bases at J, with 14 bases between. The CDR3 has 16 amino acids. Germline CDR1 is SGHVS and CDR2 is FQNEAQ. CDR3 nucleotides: TGTGCCAGCAGCCTCCCTCGGGCGAGCTCCTACAATGAGCAGTTCTTC. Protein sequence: CASSLPRASSYNEQFF.

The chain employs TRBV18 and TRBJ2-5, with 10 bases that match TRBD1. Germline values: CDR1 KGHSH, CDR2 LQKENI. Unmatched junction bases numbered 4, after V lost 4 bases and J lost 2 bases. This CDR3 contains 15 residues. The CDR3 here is CASSRGQGIQETQYF. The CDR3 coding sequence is TGTGCCAGCTCACGGGGACAGGGGATACAAGAGACCCAGTACTTC.

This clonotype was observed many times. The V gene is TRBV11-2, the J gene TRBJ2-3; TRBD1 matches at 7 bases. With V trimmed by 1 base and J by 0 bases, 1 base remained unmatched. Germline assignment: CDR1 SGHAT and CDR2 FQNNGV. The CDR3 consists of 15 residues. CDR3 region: CASSLGGQSTDTQYF. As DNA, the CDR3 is TGTGCCAGCAGCTTAGGGGGACAGAGCACAGATACGCAGTATTTT.

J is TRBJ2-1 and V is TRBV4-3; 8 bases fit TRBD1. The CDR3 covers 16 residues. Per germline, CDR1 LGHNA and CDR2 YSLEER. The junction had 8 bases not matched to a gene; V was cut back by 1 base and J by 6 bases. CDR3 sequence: CASSQASQGVSNEQFF. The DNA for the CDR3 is TGCGCCAGCAGCCAAGCTTCACAGGGGGTTAGCAATGAGCAGTTCTTC.

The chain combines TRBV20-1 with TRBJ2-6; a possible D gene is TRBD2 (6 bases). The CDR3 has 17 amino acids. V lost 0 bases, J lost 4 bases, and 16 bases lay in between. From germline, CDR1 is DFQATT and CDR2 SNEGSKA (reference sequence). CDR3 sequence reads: CSARDQGGGPGANVLTF. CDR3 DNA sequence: TGCAGTGCTAGAGATCAAGGAGGAGGGCCCGGGGCCAACGTCCTGACTTTC.

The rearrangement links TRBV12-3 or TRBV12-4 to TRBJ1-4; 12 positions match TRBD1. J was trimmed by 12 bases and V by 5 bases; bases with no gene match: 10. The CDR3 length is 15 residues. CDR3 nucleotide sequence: TGTGCCAGCAGTCCTCCGGGACAGGGGGCCGAGGAACTGTTTTTT. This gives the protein CASSPPGQGAEELFF.

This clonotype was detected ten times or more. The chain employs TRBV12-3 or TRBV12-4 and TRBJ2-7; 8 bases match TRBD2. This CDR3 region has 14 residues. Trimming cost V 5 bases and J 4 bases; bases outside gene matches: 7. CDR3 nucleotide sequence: TGTGCCAGCAGTCCGACTAGCGCGAGATACGAGCAGTACTTC. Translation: CASSPTSARYEQYF.

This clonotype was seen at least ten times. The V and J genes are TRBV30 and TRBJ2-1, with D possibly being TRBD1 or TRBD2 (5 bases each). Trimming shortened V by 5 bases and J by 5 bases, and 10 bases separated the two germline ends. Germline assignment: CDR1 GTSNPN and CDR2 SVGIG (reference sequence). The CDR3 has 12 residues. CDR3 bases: TGTGCCTGGGGCCCGGGGCACAATGAGCAGTTCTTC. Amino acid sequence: CAWGPGHNEQFF.

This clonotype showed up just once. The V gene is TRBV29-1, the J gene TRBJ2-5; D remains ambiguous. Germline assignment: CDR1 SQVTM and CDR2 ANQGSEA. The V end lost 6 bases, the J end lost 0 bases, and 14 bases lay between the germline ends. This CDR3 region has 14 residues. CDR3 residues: CSVDEFRYQETQYF. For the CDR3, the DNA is TGCAGCGTCGATGAATTCAGGTACCAAGAGACCCAGTACTTC.

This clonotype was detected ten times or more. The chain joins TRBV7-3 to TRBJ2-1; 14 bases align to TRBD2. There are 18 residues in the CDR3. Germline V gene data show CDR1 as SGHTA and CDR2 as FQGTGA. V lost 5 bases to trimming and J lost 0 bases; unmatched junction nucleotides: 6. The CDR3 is CASSKRTSGRFSYNEQFF. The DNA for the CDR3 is TGTGCCAGCAGCAAACGGACTAGCGGGAGGTTCTCCTACAATGAGCAGTTCTTC. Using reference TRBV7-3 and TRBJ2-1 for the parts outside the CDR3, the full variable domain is GAGVSQTPSNKVTEKGKYVELRCDPISGHTALYWYRQSLGQGPEFLIYFQGTGAADDSGLPNDRFFAVRPEGSVSTLKIQRTERGDSAVYLCASSKRTSGRFSYNEQFFGPGTRLTVL.

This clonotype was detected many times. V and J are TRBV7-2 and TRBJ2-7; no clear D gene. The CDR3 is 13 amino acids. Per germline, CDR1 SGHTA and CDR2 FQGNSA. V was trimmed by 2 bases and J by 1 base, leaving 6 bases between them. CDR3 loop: CASSLLLSYEQYF. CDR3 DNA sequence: TGTGCCAGCAGCTTATTACTGTCCTACGAGCAGTACTTC.

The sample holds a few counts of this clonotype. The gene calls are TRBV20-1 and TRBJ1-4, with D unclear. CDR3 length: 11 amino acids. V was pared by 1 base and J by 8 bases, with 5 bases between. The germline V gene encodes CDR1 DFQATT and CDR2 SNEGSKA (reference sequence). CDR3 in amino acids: CSARVQEKLFF. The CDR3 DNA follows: TGCAGTGCTAGAGTTCAGGAAAAACTGTTTTTT.

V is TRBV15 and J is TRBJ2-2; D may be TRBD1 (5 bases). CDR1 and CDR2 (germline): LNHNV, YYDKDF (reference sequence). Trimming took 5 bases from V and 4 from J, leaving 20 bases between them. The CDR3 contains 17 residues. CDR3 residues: CATSGEMAGRSTGELFF. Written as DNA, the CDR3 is TGTGCCACCAGCGGGGAAATGGCAGGGCGGTCCACCGGGGAGCTGTTTTTT.

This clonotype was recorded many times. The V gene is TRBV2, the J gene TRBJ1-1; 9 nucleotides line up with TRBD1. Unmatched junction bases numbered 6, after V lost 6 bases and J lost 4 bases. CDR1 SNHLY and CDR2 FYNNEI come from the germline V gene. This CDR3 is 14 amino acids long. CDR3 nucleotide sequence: TGTGCCAGCAGAGCGGGACAGGGAGGCACTGAAGCTTTCTTT. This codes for CASRAGQGGTEAFF.

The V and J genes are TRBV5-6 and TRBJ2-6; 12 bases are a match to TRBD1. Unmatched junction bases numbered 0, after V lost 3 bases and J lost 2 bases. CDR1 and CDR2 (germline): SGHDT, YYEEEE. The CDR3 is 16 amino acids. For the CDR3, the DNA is TGTGCCAGCAGCTGGGACAGGGGGCCTGGGGCCAACGTCCTGACTTTC. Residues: CASSWDRGPGANVLTF.

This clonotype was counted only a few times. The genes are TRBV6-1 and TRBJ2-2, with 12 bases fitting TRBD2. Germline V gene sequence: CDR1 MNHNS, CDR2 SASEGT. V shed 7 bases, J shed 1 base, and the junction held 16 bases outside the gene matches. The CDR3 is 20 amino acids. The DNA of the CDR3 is TGTGCCAGCACTGATAGGAGGATCGGACTAGCGGGGAGGAACACCGGGGAGCTGTTTTTT. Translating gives CASTDRRIGLAGRNTGELFF.

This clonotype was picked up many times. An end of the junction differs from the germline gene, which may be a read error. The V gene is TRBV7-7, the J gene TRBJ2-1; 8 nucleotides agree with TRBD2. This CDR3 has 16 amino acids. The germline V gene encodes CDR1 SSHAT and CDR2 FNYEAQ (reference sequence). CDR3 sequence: CASSLDGRDGSNEQFF. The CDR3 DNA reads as TGTGCTAGCAGCTTAGACGGGAGGGATGGATCCAATGAGCAGTTCTTC. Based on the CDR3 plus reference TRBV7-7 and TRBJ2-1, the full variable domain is GAGVSQSPRYKVTKRGQDVTLRCDPISSHATLYWYQQALGQGPEFLTYFNYEAQPDKSGLPSDRFSAERPEGSISTLTIQRTEQRDSAMYRCASSLDGRDGSNEQFFGPGTRLTVL.

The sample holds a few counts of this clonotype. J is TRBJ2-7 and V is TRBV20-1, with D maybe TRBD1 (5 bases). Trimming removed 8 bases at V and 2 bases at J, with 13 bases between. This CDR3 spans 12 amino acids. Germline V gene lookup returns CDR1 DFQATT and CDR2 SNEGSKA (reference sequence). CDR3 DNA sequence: TGCAGTATACCGACAGCTACCTACGAGCAGTACTTC. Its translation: CSIPTATYEQYF.

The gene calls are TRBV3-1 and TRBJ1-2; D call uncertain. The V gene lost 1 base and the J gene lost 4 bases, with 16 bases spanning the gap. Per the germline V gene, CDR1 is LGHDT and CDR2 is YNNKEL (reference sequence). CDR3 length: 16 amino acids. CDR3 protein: CASSQGFQSLLYGYTF. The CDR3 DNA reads TGTGCCAGCAGCCAAGGATTTCAGAGTTTGCTCTATGGCTACACCTTC. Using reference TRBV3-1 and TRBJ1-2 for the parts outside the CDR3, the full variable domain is DTAVSQTPKYLVTQMGNDKSIKCEQNLGHDTMYWYKQDSKKFLKIMFSYNNKELIINETVPNRFSPKSPDKAHLNLHINSLELGDSAVYFCASSQGFQSLLYGYTFGSGTRLTVV.

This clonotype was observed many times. CDR3 nucleotide sequence: TGTGCCAGCAGCCCGACTTTAAGTTACAATGAGCAGTTCTTC. This gives the protein CASSPTLSYNEQFF. The J gene is TRBJ2-1, the V gene TRBV12-3 or TRBV12-4; D is unclear. The CDR3 contains 14 residues. V was trimmed by 6 bases and J by 4 bases, leaving 13 bases between them.

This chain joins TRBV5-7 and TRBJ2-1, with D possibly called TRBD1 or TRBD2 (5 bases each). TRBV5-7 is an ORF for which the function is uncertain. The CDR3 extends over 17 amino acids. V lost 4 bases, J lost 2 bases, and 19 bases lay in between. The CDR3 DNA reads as TGTGCCAGCAGCACTGGGACCGCTAGGGCCACCTACAATGAGCAGTTCTTC. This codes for CASSTGTARATYNEQFF.

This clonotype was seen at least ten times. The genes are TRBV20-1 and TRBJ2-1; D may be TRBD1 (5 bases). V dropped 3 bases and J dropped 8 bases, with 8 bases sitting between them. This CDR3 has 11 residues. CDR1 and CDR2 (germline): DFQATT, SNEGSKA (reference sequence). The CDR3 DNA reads TGCAGTGCTAGCAGGGCCCATGAGCAGTTCTTC. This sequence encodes CSASRAHEQFF.

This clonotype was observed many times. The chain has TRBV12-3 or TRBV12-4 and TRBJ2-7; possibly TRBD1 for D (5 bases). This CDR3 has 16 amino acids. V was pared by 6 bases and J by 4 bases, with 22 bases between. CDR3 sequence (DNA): TGTGCCAGCAGCATATCCTTCGCCCAGGGCCCTTACGAGCAGTACTTC. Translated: CASSISFAQGPYEQYF.

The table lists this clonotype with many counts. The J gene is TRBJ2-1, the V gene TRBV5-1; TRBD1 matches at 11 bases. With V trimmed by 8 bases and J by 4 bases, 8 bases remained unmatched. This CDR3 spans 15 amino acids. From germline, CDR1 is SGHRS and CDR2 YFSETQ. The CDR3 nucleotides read TGCGCCAGTACCGAGGGACAGGGGGATTACAATGAGCAGTTCTTC. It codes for CASTEGQGDYNEQFF.

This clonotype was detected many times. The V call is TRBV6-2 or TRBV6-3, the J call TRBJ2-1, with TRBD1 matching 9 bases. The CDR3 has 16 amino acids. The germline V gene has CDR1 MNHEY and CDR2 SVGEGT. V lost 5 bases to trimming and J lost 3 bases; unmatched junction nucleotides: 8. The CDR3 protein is CASSERGQGIYNEQFF. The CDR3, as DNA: TGTGCCAGCAGTGAACGGGGACAGGGAATCTACAATGAGCAGTTCTTC.

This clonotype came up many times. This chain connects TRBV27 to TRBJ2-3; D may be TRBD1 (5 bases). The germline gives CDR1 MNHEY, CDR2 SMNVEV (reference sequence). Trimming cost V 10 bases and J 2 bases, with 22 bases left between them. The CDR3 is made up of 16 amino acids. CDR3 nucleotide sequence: TGTGCCACCCAGTTGGTGGGGCCCCCCAACACAGATACGCAGTATTTT. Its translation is CATQLVGPPNTDTQYF.

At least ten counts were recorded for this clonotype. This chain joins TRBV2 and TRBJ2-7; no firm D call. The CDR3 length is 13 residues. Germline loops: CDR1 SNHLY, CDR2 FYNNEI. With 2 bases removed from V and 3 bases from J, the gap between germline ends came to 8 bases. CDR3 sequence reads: CASSERALYEQYF. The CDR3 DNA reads TGTGCCAGCAGTGAAAGGGCCCTCTACGAGCAGTACTTC.

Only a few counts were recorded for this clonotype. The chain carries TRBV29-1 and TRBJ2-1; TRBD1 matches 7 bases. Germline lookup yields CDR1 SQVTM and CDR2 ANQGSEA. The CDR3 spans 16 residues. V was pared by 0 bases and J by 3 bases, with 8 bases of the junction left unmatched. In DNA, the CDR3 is TGCAGCGTTGAAGATTTTACAGGGGTCTACTACAATGAGCAGTTCTTC. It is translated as CSVEDFTGVYYNEQFF.

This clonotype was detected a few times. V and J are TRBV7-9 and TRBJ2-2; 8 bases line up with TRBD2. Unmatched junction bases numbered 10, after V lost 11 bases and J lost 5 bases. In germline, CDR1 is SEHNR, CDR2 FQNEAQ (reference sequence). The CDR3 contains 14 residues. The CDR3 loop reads CAPIPGGPTGELFF. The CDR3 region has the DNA TGTGCCCCCATACCGGGAGGGCCAACCGGGGAGCTGTTTTTT. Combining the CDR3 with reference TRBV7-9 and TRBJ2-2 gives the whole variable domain DTGVSQNPRHKITKRGQNVTFRCDPISEHNRLYWYRQTLGQGPEFLTYFQNEAQLEKSRLLSDRFSAERPKGSFSTLEIQRTEQGDSAMYLCAPIPGGPTGELFFGEGSRLTVL.